The 7 T cell receptor beta chains reported below all come from one sample, sequenced in a study of blood T cell repertoires in COVID-19 (dated by TCRdb to the early 2020s). Receptor libraries were prepared by the immunoSEQ multiplex PCR assay. TCRdb mirrors the immuneACCESS table, restricted to in-frame sequences. Some clones are absent from its copies; in checked studies, under half trace to an unresolved V gene, and the reason for the others is unknown. For this sample there are more than 150,000 clones; 84% appear just once. Of the sample, about 7% falls within the top ten clones. The sample comprised peripheral blood. The receptors come from a human donor in a cohort sampled during active COVID-19.

The chain links TRBV7-9 to TRBJ2-1, with TRBD1 matching 9 bases. Losses at the gene ends were 5 bases for V and 2 bases for J; bases not matched to a gene: 10. Per the germline V gene, CDR1 is SEHNR and CDR2 is FQNEAQ (reference sequence). The length of the CDR3 is 17 residues. CDR3 region: CASSRSWRQGAYNEQFF. Here the CDR3 DNA reads TGTGCCAGCAGCCGAAGCTGGCGACAGGGGGCCTACAATGAGCAGTTCTTC.

For this clone: The sample holds other DNA sequences that translate to the same CDR3. The chain joins TRBV5-4 to TRBJ2-7; D call uncertain. Germline V lookup: CDR1 SGHNT, CDR2 YYREEE (reference sequence). This CDR3 is 13 amino acids long. The V end lost 0 bases, the J end lost 6 bases, and 10 bases lay between the germline ends. This CDR3 is CASSLGISGEQYF. In DNA form, the CDR3 reads TGTGCCAGCAGCTTGGGGATCTCAGGCGAGCAGTACTTC. The complete variable domain, with remaining parts taken from reference TRBV5-4 and TRBJ2-7, reads ETGVTQSPTHLIKTRGQQVTLRCSSQSGHNTVSWYQQALGQGPQFIFQYYREEENGRGNFPPRFSGLQFPNYSSELNVNALELDDSALYLCASSLGISGEQYFGPGTRLTVT.

The CDR3 sequence: CASSQGLYGYTF. CDR3 coding DNA: TGTGCCAGCAGCCAGGGACTCTATGGCTACACCTTC. The rearrangement uses TRBV5-6 and TRBJ1-2; tentative D call: TRBD1 (5 bases). Between the trimmed V and J ends, which lost 4 bases and 4 bases, there was a span of 8 bases. CDR3 length: 12 amino acids. Germline CDR1 is SGHDT and CDR2 is YYEEEE.

This clone turned up a few times. This rearrangement joins TRBV7-2 to TRBJ1-1; D might be TRBD1 (6 bases). The CDR3 runs 13 residues. Germline-derived CDR1 and CDR2 are SGHTA and FQGNSA. The V gene lost 5 bases and the J gene lost 11 bases, with 18 bases spanning the gap. The DNA of the CDR3 is TGTGCCAGCAGCGCCCGGGACATCCTCTCTGCTTTCTTT. Translated: CASSARDILSAFF.

The chain links TRBV13 to TRBJ1-2; D unresolved. Germline V CDR1 and CDR2: PRHDT, FYEKMQ (reference sequence). The ends were cut back, 0 bases at V and 1 base at J, with 6 bases in the middle. This CDR3 comprises 14 residues. The CDR3, as DNA: TGTGCCAGCAGCTTAGGGAGCTATAACTATGGCTACACCTTC. Protein product: CASSLGSYNYGYTF.

The CDR3 spells CASSPSLAGFYEQYF. DNA for the CDR3: TGTGCCAGCAGCCCCAGCCTAGCGGGGTTCTACGAGCAGTACTTC. This rearrangement joins TRBV7-6 to TRBJ2-7; 9 bases are a match to TRBD2. The trim removed 5 bases at V and 3 bases at J, leaving 8 bases unmatched. There are 15 residues in the CDR3. Germline V gene data show CDR1 as SGHVS and CDR2 as FNYEAQ.

The DNA for the CDR3 is TGTGCCAGCAGTTTACGGACAGACCACAATGAGCAGTTCTTC. Translated: CASSLRTDHNEQFF. The chain couples TRBV2 to TRBJ2-1; tentative D call: TRBD1 (6 bases). CDR3 size: 14 residues. From germline, CDR1 is SNHLY and CDR2 FYNNEI. V dropped 5 bases and J dropped 5 bases, with 13 bases sitting between them.